This T cell receptor (beta chain) originates from a study of cytomegalovirus exposure and HLA in healthy donors. This clone was recorded a few times. Its specificity is unknown. Study observations and caveats: Analysis was performed later, and it showed HLA-associated TCR beta chains to be more clonally expanded than equally common others.

The PCR ran on 60 Vbeta and 13 Jbeta primers. The table came from immunoSEQ multiplex PCR; TCRdb's copy has only in-frame clones and leaves some out. Among fewer than 55,000 clones listed, around 72% were seen once. Sample: PBMCs. This receptor was identified in a woman between 50 and 59 years old in good health and CMV-seropositive.

This CDR3 reads CASSPLGERGMNTEAFF. As DNA, the CDR3 is TGTGCCAGCAGCCCCCTAGGGGAAAGGGGCATGAACACTGAAGCTTTCTTT. The chain joins TRBV5-6 to TRBJ1-1; tentatively, D is TRBD1 (5 bases). Germline V CDR1 and CDR2: SGHDT, YYEEEE. The CDR3 is made up of 17 amino acids. With 4 bases removed from V and 0 bases from J, the gap between germline ends came to 19 bases.